This entry lists 28 T cell receptor beta chains sequenced from one sample in a study of CD8 T cells in Susac syndrome. Random-hexamer reverse transcription was applied to roughly 0.5 to 1 ug RNA. TCRdb independently ran MiXCR on the immunoSEQ multiplex PCR reads; one entry per CDR3 protein. The top ten clones hold less than 0.35% of a sample with 100,000 or so distinct CDR3 sequences, about 95% of them seen once. The sample taken for sequencing was CD8+ T cells from PBMCs. The origin of the receptors is a human donor with Susac syndrome.

The genes are TRBV9 and TRBJ2-1, with 7 bases fitting TRBD1. The CDR3 contains 15 residues. Germline CDR1 SGDLS, CDR2 YYNGEE. The junction had 6 bases not matched to a gene; V was cut back by 0 bases and J by 6 bases. CDR3 protein: CASSVVPGQLNEQFF. The CDR3 nucleotides are TGTGCCAGCAGCGTAGTGCCGGGACAGCTCAATGAGCAGTTCTTC.

This clonotype appeared a single time. The chain couples TRBV5-1 to TRBJ2-5, with D unclear. The germline V gene encodes CDR1 SGHRS and CDR2 YFSETQ. V gave up 0 bases and J gave up 5 bases, with 5 bases separating them. The CDR3 extends over 12 amino acids. CDR3 sequence: CASSLDPETQYF. CDR3 nucleotide sequence: TGCGCCAGCAGCTTGGACCCTGAGACCCAGTACTTC.

The chain joins TRBV9 to TRBJ1-1, with 7 bases aligning to TRBD1. This CDR3 region has 15 residues. The germline CDR1 and CDR2 sequences are SGDLS and YYNGEE. The ends lost 2 bases at V and 0 bases at J; junction bases unmatched: 4. The CDR3 reads CASSVEGAVNTEAFF. The DNA for the CDR3 is TGTGCCAGCAGCGTGGAGGGGGCTGTGAACACTGAAGCTTTCTTT.

The genes are TRBV12-3 or TRBV12-4 and TRBJ2-5; no clear D. The CDR3 runs to 13 residues. The ends were cut back, 3 bases at V and 5 bases at J, with 10 bases in the middle. The CDR3 protein is CASSFSGVETQYF. The CDR3 DNA sequence: TGTGCCAGCAGTTTTTCTGGGGTTGAGACCCAGTACTTC.

This clonotype showed up just once. The V call is TRBV24-1, the J call TRBJ2-2, with D uncertain. Germline V gives CDR1 KGHDR, CDR2 SFDVKD. The length of the CDR3 is 14 residues. V was cut by 7 bases and J by 2 bases, with 10 bases left in between. This chain's CDR3 is CATSPRVNTGELFF. CDR3 nucleotide sequence: TGTGCCACCAGCCCCCGGGTCAACACCGGGGAGCTGTTTTTT.

The chain links TRBV7-9 to TRBJ2-3; tentatively, D is TRBD2 (5 bases). The V end was cut by 2 bases, the J end by 6 bases, with 15 bases between. The CDR3 spans 15 residues. From germline, CDR1 is SEHNR and CDR2 FQNEAQ (reference sequence). The CDR3 nucleotides are TGTGCCAGCAGCTTATCCCAGCGGTTCATGGATACGCAGTATTTT. Translated: CASSLSQRFMDTQYF.

The rearrangement uses TRBV19 and TRBJ2-5; 8 positions agree with TRBD1. The germline V gene has CDR1 LNHDA and CDR2 SQIVND (reference sequence). Losses at the gene ends were 5 bases for V and 1 base for J; bases not matched to a gene: 3. CDR3 size: 14 residues. The CDR3 spells CASSSTGGQETQYF. CDR3 in DNA: TGTGCCAGTAGTTCAACAGGGGGCCAAGAGACCCAGTACTTC.

CDR3 in DNA: TGCGCCAGCAGACAATTAGCGGGGGTGACCTACAATGAGCAGTTCTTC. Translated: CASRQLAGVTYNEQFF. V is TRBV4-1 and J is TRBJ2-1; TRBD2 aligns across 9 bases. Trimming cost V 6 bases and J 2 bases; bases outside gene matches: 8. The CDR3 has 16 residues. The germline gives CDR1 MGHRA, CDR2 YSYEKL.

This chain links TRBV12-3 or TRBV12-4 with TRBJ1-3; 9 nucleotides agree with TRBD1. With V trimmed by 2 bases and J by 0 bases, 2 bases remained unmatched. The length of the CDR3 is 16 residues. CDR3 sequence: CASSLWGQGSGNTIYF. The CDR3 nucleotides are TGTGCCAGCAGTTTATGGGGACAGGGCTCTGGAAACACCATATATTTT.

V and J are TRBV27 and TRBJ2-5; 10 positions agree with TRBD2. Germline CDR1 MNHEY, CDR2 SMNVEV (reference sequence). This CDR3 is 17 amino acids long. V was clipped by 3 bases and J by 5 bases; unmatched bases: 12. The CDR3 spells CASSFRSPSGGVETQYF. The CDR3 coding sequence is TGTGCCAGCAGTTTCCGTTCACCTAGCGGGGGAGTGGAGACCCAGTACTTC.

Remarks on this clonotype: An end of the junction differs from the germline gene, which may be a read error. This chain connects TRBV9 to TRBJ2-1; a weak D match, TRBD1 (6 bases). From germline, CDR1 is SGDLS and CDR2 YYNGEE. The CDR3 covers 14 residues. CDR3 sequence: CASSVGGSYNEQFF. CDR3 nucleotides: TGTGCCAGCAGTGTAGGGGGCTCCTACAATGAGCAGTTCTTC.

The rearrangement joins TRBV20-1 to TRBJ1-2, with D maybe TRBD1 (5 bases). The V gene's germline CDR1 is DFQATT and CDR2 SNEGSKA (reference sequence). V lost 0 bases and J 1 base, leaving 9 bases between the germline ends. The CDR3 runs 14 residues. The DNA of the CDR3 is TGCAGTGCTAGAGAGGCAGGGAGTAACTATGGCTACACCTTC. Protein sequence: CSAREAGSNYGYTF.

In this sample, this clonotype turned up once. V is TRBV29-1 and J is TRBJ2-7; maybe TRBD2 (6 bases). The CDR3 sequence is 12 residues long. The V gene lost 2 bases and the J gene lost 2 bases, with 7 bases spanning the gap. The V gene's germline CDR1 is SQVTM and CDR2 ANQGSEA. The CDR3 loop is CSVESGPYEQYF. Here the CDR3 DNA reads TGCAGCGTTGAAAGCGGGCCCTACGAGCAGTACTTC.

CDR3 in amino acids: CSVGGGASQLGYTF. The CDR3 DNA follows: TGCAGCGTTGGCGGCGGGGCCTCCCAATTAGGCTACACCTTC. The chain uses TRBV29-1 and TRBJ1-2; a possible D gene is TRBD1 (5 bases). The V and J ends lost 4 bases and 8 bases respectively, with 20 bases between them. In germline, CDR1 is SQVTM, CDR2 ANQGSEA. The CDR3 spans 14 residues.

The V call is TRBV9, the J call TRBJ2-3; D possibly uses TRBD1 or TRBD2 (6 bases each). In germline, CDR1 is SGDLS, CDR2 YYNGEE. The CDR3 sequence is 15 residues long. V lost 3 bases and J lost 6, with 17 bases in between. The CDR3 DNA reads TGTGCCAGCAGCGCCCTCGGGGGCCTAGGGGATACGCAGTATTTT. Amino acids: CASSALGGLGDTQYF.

The chain has TRBV7-9 and TRBJ2-4; TRBD2 agrees at 10 bases. Germline V gene sequence: CDR1 SEHNR, CDR2 FQNEAQ (reference sequence). V was pared by 2 bases and J by 0 bases, with 7 bases of the junction left unmatched. This CDR3 region has 18 residues. DNA of the CDR3: TGTGCCAGCAGCTTATTGGCTAGCGGGGGCCTAGCCAAAAACATTCAGTACTTC. Its protein is CASSLLASGGLAKNIQYF. The whole variable domain, remainder taken from reference TRBV7-9 and TRBJ2-4, is DTGVSQNPRHKITKRGQNVTFRCDPISEHNRLYWYRQTLGQGPEFLTYFQNEAQLEKSRLLSDRFSAERPKGSFSTLEIQRTEQGDSAMYLCASSLLASGGLAKNIQYFGAGTRLSVL.

The chain employs TRBV29-1 and TRBJ2-1; D not resolved. The V end lost 2 bases, the J end lost 5 bases, and 7 bases lay between the germline ends. From germline, CDR1 is SQVTM and CDR2 ANQGSEA. The CDR3 extends over 12 amino acids. CDR3 sequence reads: CSVENTHNEQFF. CDR3 nucleotides: TGCAGCGTTGAAAATACCCACAATGAGCAGTTCTTC.

The genes are TRBV7-9 and TRBJ2-1; D uncertain. Trimming took 5 bases from V and 4 from J, leaving 12 bases between them. Germline V gene data show CDR1 as SEHNR and CDR2 as FQNEAQ (reference sequence). The length of the CDR3 is 14 residues. Here the CDR3 DNA reads TGTGCCAGCAGCGGCCTTCAGGTTTACAATGAGCAGTTCTTC. Translation: CASSGLQVYNEQFF.

This clonotype was counted a single time. The CDR3 bases are TGTGCCAGCAGCAAAGGGACCGGTGAGCAGTTCTTC. Translated: CASSKGTGEQFF. The V call is TRBV21-1, the J call TRBJ2-1. TRBV21-1 is a known pseudogene. CDR3 length: 12 residues.

The CDR3 sequence: CASRETGGDEKLFF. CDR3 nucleotides: TGTGCCAGCAGGGAGACAGGAGGCGATGAAAAACTGTTTTTT. The chain links TRBV2 to TRBJ1-4, with TRBD1 as a possible D gene (6 bases). The CDR3 sequence is 14 residues long. Trimming removed 6 bases from V and 6 bases from J, with 14 bases in between. Germline CDR1 is SNHLY and CDR2 is FYNNEI.

The J gene is TRBJ2-1, the V gene TRBV19; D call uncertain. V was shortened by 8 bases and J by 8 bases, with 10 bases between the two germline ends. The CDR3 sequence is 11 residues long. The germline CDR1 and CDR2 sequences are LNHDA and SQIVND (reference sequence). In DNA, the CDR3 is TGTGCCAGTTTGTGGAACGATGAGCAGTTCTTC. Translation: CASLWNDEQFF.

The CDR3 DNA follows: TGTGCCAGCAGCCAAGATCAGGGTTTGGGTGAAGCTTTCTTT. Its protein is CASSQDQGLGEAFF. The chain employs TRBV3-1 and TRBJ1-1; D perhaps matches TRBD1 (5 bases). The germline V gene encodes CDR1 LGHDT and CDR2 YNNKEL (reference sequence). V was shortened by 0 bases and J by 7 bases, with 12 bases between the two germline ends. This CDR3 spans 14 amino acids.

The rearrangement joins TRBV25-1 to TRBJ2-2; TRBD2 matches at 8 bases. This CDR3 spans 17 amino acids. Unmatched junction bases numbered 18, after V lost 8 bases and J lost 7 bases. Per the germline V gene, CDR1 is MGHDK and CDR2 is SYGVNS. CDR3: CASPTFNRGGKGGELFF. CDR3 nucleotide sequence: TGTGCCAGCCCCACCTTTAACCGGGGGGGCAAAGGCGGGGAGCTGTTTTTT.

J is TRBJ2-3 and V is TRBV20-1; D is possibly TRBD2 (6 bases). The CDR3 loop spans 15 amino acids. V was cut by 3 bases and J by 4 bases, with 17 bases left in between. Germline assignment: CDR1 DFQATT and CDR2 SNEGSKA (reference sequence). The CDR3 nucleotides are TGCAGTGCTAGTGAGGGGCGGGACCCCCCAGATACGCAGTATTTT. Protein product: CSASEGRDPPDTQYF.

The chain employs TRBV29-1 and TRBJ1-1; TRBD1 agrees at 7 bases. V was pared by 3 bases and J by 7 bases, with 17 bases of the junction left unmatched. The germline V gene has CDR1 SQVTM and CDR2 ANQGSEA. This CDR3 contains 16 residues. CDR3 DNA sequence: TGCAGCGTTGAGATCCCAATAGACAGGGAAAGTCTTGAAGCTTTCTTT. Translating gives CSVEIPIDRESLEAFF.

The chain carries TRBV29-1 and TRBJ2-5; D call uncertain. Germline V CDR1 and CDR2: SQVTM, ANQGSEA. The CDR3 has 12 amino acids. Trimming stripped 5 bases from V and 2 bases from J, with 9 bases between. Written as DNA, the CDR3 is TGCAGCGTTCCCAGTAGGCAAGAGACCCAGTACTTC. It translates to CSVPSRQETQYF.

The genes are TRBV12-3 or TRBV12-4 and TRBJ2-3, with D perhaps matching TRBD1 (6 bases). V lost 8 bases, J lost 2 bases, and 11 bases lay in between. This CDR3 has 13 amino acids. The CDR3 protein is CASRRDTTDTQYF. The CDR3 nucleotides read TGTGCCAGCCGACGGGACACCACAGATACGCAGTATTTT.

The rearrangement joins TRBV14 to TRBJ2-7; D is unresolved. V was shortened by 1 base and J by 4 bases, with 11 bases between the two germline ends. This CDR3 has 14 residues. Germline CDR1 and CDR2: SGHDN and FVKESK. The CDR3 sequence: CASSQGTTDYEQYF. CDR3 bases: TGTGCCAGCAGCCAAGGAACGACGGATTACGAGCAGTACTTC.